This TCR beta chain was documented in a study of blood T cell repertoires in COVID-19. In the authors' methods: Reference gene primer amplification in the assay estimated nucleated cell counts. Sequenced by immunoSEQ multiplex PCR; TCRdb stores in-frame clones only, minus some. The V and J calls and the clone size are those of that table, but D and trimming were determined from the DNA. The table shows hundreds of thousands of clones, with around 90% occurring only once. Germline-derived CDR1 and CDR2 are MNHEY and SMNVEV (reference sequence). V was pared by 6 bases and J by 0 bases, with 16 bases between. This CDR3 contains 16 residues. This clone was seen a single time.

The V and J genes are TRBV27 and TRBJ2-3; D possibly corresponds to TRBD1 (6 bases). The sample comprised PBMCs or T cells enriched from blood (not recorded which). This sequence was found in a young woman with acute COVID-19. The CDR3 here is CASSRQVLTSTDTQYF. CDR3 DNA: TGTGCCAGCAGCCGACAGGTTCTTACTAGCACAGATACGCAGTATTTT.